A single T cell receptor beta chain is shown here with its context. The antigen is undetermined. A multiplex PCR was run with 60 Vbeta primers and 13 Jbeta primers. As processed by the authors: An analysis that came later counted roughly 87 million unique TCR beta chains, some 11 million shared. Assay used: immunoSEQ multiplex PCR; TCRdb lists only in-frame clones, some missing. V and J calls and clone size are copied from that table; D and trimming were computed from the DNA. The sample holds about 240,000 clones, about 77% seen once. The sample is drawn from a study of cytomegalovirus exposure and HLA in healthy donors. About the research overall: A data release that came early held approximately 85 million unique TCRs from HLA-typed donors. General study findings and limits: Rarity characterized most TCR sequences, yet some public TCRs appeared in many donors. The study flagged roughly 150 TCR beta chains as cytomegalovirus-associated.

The clonotype was recovered from a boy under 18 in good health and CMV-seronegative. Sequences were obtained from PBMCs.

CDR3 nucleotide sequence: TGTGCCACCAGCAGAGGCCTACAGGGAGAGGATCGCTATGGCTACACCTTC. This codes for CATSRGLQGEDRYGYTF. The chain links TRBV15 to TRBJ1-2, with D perhaps matching TRBD1 (6 bases). There are 17 residues in the CDR3. Germline V gene sequence: CDR1 LNHNV, CDR2 YYDKDF (reference sequence). With 1 base removed from V and 4 bases from J, the gap between germline ends came to 19 bases.